This T cell receptor (beta chain) was identified in a study of cytotoxic CD8 clonotypes in ibrutinib-treated CLL. Unmatched junction bases numbered 6, after V lost 7 bases and J lost 7 bases. CDR1 and CDR2 (germline): MDHEN, SYDVKM. CDR3 size: 13 residues. The assay was immunoSEQ multiplex PCR, and TCRdb's table has in-frame clones only and misses some. The sample holds approximately 140,000 clones, roughly 90% seen once. About this clone itself: Its antigen is as yet unknown.

Study-level findings and limits: Baseline levels of clonality went above those of age-matched healthy donors and moved with circulating CD8+ T-cell counts. The public clonotypes identified were infrequent and showed contraction or stability on treatment.

The rearrangement joins TRBV28 to TRBJ2-2, with TRBD2 identical over 7 bases. Sample: PBMCs, taken after 12 months of ibrutinib treatment. This TCR was recovered from a human donor with chronic lymphocytic leukemia. CDR3 nucleotides: TGTGCCAGCAAGAGCTGGGAGGGCGGGGAGCTGTTTTTT. It specifies CASKSWEGGELFF.